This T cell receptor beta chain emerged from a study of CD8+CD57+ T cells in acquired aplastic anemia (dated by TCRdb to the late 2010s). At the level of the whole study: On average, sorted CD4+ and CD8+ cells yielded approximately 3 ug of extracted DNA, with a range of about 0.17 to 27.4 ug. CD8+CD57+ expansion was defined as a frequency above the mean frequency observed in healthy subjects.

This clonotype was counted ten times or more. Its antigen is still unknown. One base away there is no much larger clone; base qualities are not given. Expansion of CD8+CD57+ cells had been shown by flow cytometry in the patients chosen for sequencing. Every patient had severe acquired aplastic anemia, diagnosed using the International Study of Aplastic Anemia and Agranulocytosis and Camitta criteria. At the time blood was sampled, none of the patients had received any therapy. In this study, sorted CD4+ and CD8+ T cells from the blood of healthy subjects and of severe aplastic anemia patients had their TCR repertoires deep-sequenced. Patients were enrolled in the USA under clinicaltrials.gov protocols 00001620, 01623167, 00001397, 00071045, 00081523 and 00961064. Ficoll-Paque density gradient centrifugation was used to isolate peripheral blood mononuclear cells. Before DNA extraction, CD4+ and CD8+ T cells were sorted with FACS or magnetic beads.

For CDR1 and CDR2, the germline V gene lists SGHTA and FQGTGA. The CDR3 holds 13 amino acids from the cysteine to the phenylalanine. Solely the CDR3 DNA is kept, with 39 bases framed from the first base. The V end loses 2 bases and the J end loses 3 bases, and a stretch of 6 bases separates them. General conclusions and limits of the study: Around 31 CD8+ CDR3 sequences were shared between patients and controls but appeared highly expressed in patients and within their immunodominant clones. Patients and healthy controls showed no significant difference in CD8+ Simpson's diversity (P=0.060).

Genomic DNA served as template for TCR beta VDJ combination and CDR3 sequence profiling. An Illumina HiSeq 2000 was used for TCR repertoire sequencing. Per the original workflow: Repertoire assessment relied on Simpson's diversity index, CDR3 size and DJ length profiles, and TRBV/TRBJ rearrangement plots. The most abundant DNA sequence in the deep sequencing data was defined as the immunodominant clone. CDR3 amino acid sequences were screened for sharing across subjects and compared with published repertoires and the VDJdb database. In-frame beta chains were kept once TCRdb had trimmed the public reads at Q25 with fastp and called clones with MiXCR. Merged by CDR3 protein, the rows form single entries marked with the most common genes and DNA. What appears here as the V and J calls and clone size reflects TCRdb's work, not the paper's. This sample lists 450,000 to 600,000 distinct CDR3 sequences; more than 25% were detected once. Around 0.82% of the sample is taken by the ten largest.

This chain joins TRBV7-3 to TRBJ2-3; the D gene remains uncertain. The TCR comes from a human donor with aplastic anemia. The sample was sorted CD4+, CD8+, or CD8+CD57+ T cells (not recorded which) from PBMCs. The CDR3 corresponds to CASSLGATDTQYF. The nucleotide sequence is TGTGCCAGCAGCTTAGGCGCGACAGATACGCAGTATTTT.